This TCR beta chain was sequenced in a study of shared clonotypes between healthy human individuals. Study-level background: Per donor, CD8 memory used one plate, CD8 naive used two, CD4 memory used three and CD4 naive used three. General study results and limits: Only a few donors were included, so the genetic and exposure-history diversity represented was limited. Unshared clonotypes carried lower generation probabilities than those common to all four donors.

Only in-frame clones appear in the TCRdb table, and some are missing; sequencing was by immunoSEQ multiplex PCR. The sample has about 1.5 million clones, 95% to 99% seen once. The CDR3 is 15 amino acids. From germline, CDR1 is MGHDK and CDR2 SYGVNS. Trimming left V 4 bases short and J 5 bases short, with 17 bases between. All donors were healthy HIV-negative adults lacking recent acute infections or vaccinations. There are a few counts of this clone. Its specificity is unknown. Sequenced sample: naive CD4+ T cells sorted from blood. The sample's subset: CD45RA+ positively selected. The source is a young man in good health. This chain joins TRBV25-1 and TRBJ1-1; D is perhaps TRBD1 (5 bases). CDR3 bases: TGTGCCAGCAGTGGGTGGGGCCAAGGGAAGACTGAAGCTTTCTTT. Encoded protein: CASSGWGQGKTEAFF. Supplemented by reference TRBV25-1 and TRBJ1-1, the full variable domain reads EADIYQTPRYLVIGTGKKITLECSQTMGHDKMYWYQQDPGMELHLIHYSYGVNSTEKGDLSSESTVSRIRTEHFPLTLESARPSHTSQYLCASSGWGQGKTEAFFGQGTRLTVV.